This T cell receptor beta chain was found in a study of T cell changes during pregnancy in multiple sclerosis. Generated by immunoSEQ multiplex PCR, the TCRdb table keeps only in-frame clones and is missing some. The top ten hold 2.5% to 3% of the sample, which has about 73,000 clones, almost 95% seen once. J gave up 3 bases and V 3 bases, and 5 bases lay outside the gene matches. CDR3 length: 14 residues. Germline CDR1 is LGHNA and CDR2 is YNFKEQ. The chain couples TRBV4-2 to TRBJ2-7; 7 bases fit TRBD2. The sequence was collected from a female donor in good health, enrolled as a control in a pregnancy study. The sample in question was peripheral blood, obtained in the third trimester of pregnancy. This chain's CDR3 is CASSHSRGSYEQYF. CDR3 coding DNA: TGTGCCAGCAGCCACTCTCGCGGGAGCTACGAGCAGTACTTC.